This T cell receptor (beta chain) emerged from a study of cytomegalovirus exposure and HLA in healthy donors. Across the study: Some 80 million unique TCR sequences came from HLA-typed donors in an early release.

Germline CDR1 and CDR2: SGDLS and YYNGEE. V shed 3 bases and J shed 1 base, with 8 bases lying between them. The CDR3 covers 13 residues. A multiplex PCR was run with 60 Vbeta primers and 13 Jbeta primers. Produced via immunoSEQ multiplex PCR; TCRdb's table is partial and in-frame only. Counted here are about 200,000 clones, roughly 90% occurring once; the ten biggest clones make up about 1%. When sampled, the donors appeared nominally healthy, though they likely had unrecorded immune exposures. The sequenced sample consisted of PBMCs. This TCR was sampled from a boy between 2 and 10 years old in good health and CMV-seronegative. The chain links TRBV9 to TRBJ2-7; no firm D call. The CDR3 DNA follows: TGTGCCAGCAGCGATCTTACTTCCTACGAGCAGTACTTC. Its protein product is CASSDLTSYEQYF.